Detailed here is one T cell receptor (beta chain). A CD45RA-negative memory subset and a CD45RA+ naive subset were separated from the CD4+ cells. The CDR3 has 14 residues. The V gene's germline CDR1 is SGHAT and CDR2 FQNNGV. V lost 5 bases and J lost 6, with 13 bases in between. This sample was taken from a study of shared clonotypes between healthy human individuals. In the study overall: CD8 memory received one plate per donor, CD8 naive two, CD4 memory three and CD4 naive three.

Assay: immunoSEQ multiplex PCR; the TCRdb copy retains only in-frame clones and omits some. The data hold about a million clones, with around three quarters observed a single time. Sequencing input: memory CD4+ T cells sorted from blood. Indicated subset: CD45RA-negative fraction. The TCR comes from a man aged 18 to 30 in good health. The V and J genes are TRBV11-2 and TRBJ1-4; tentatively, D is TRBD1 (5 bases). DNA for the CDR3: TGTGCCAGCAGCCGTGGCTCAGGGTATGAAAAACTGTTTTTT. Translated: CASSRGSGYEKLFF. The complete variable domain, with remaining parts taken from reference TRBV11-2 and TRBJ1-4, reads EAGVAQSPRYKIIEKRQSVAFWCNPISGHATLYWYQQILGQGPKLLIQFQNNGVVDDSQLPKDRFSAERLKGVDSTLKIQPAKLEDSAVYLCASSRGSGYEKLFFGSGTQLSVL.